The sequence of this TCR beta chain was determined in a study of blood T cell repertoires in COVID-19. Study at large: Material from acute and convalescent COVID-19 was sourced from the United States, Italy and Spain.

The CDR3 loop spans 17 amino acids. Trimming removed 2 bases from V and 7 bases from J; junction bases left unmatched: 13. CDR1 and CDR2 (germline): MDHEN, SYDVKM. Here immunoSEQ multiplex PCR was the method, and the copy in TCRdb shows in-frame clones only, minus some. In the table there are tens of thousands of clones, roughly 90% of which are singletons. The rearrangement uses TRBV28 and TRBJ2-7; 11 bases align to TRBD2. The TCR was taken from a man between 45 and 60 years old with active or convalescent COVID-19. The material sequenced was peripheral blood. CDR3: CASSLVVLGGLAGEQYF. The CDR3 coding sequence is TGTGCCAGCAGTTTAGTCGTTCTAGGTGGACTAGCGGGTGAGCAGTACTTC.